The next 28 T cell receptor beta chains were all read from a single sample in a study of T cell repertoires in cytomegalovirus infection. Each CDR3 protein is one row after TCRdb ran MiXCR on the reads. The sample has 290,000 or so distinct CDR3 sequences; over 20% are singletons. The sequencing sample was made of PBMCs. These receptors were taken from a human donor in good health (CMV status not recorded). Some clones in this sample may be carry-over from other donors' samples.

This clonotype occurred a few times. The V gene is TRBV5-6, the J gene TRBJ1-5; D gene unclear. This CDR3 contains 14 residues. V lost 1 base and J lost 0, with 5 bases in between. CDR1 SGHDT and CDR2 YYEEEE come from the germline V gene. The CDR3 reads CASSLTHSNQPQHF. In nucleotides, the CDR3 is TGTGCCAGCAGCTTGACCCATAGCAATCAGCCCCAGCATTTT.

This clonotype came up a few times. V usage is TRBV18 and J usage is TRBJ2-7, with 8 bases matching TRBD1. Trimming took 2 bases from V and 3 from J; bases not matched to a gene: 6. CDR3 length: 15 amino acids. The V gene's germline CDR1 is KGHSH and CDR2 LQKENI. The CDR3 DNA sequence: TGTGCCAGCTCACCAAGGGCAGGGGGCAACTACGAGCAGTACTTC. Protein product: CASSPRAGGNYEQYF.

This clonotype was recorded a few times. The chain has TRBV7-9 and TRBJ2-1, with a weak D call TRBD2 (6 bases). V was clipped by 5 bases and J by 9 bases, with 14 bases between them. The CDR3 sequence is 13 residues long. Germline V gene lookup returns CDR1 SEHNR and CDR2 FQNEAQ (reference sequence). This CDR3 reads CASSPGDSGEQFF. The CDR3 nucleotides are TGTGCCAGCAGCCCGGGGGATTCGGGTGAGCAGTTCTTC.

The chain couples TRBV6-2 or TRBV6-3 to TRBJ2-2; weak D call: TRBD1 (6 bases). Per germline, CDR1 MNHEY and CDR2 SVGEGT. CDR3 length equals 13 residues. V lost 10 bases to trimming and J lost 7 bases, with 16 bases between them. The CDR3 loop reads CATASGAIGELFF. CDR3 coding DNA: TGTGCCACTGCCTCAGGGGCAATCGGGGAGCTGTTTTTT.

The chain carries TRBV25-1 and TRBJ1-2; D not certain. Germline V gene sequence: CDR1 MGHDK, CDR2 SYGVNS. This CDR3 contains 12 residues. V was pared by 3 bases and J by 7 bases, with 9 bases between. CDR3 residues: CASSEQQLGYTF. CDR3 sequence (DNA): TGTGCCAGCAGTGAGCAACAGCTTGGCTACACCTTC.

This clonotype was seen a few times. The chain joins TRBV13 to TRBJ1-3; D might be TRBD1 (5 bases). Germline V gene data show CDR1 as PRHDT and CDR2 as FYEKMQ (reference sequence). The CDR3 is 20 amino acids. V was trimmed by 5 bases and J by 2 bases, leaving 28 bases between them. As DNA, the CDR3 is TGTGCCAGCAGCAGCTGGGACTCCTTGAGTGGTAAAGAGGCTGGAAACACCATATATTTT. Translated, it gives CASSSWDSLSGKEAGNTIYF.

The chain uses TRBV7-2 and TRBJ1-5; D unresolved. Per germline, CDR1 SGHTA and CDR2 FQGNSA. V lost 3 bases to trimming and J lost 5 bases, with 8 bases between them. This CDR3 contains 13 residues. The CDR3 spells CASSLRMHQPQHF. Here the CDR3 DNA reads TGTGCCAGCAGCTTGAGGATGCATCAGCCCCAGCATTTT.

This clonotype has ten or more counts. CDR3 protein: CASSRNRQGLNEKLFF. The CDR3 region has the DNA TGTGCCAGCAGCAGGAATCGACAGGGACTTAATGAAAAACTGTTTTTT. J is TRBJ1-4 and V is TRBV7-8, with 7 bases fitting TRBD1. Germline lookup yields CDR1 SGHVS and CDR2 FQNEAQ. The CDR3 is 16 amino acids. J lost 4 bases, V lost 5 bases, and 10 bases had no gene match.

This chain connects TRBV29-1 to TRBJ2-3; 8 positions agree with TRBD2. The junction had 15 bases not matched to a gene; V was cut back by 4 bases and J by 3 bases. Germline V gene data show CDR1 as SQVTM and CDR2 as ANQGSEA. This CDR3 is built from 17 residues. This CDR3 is CSVVGGRSGKGTDTQYF. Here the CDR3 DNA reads TGCAGCGTTGTGGGGGGGCGTAGCGGGAAAGGGACAGATACGCAGTATTTT.

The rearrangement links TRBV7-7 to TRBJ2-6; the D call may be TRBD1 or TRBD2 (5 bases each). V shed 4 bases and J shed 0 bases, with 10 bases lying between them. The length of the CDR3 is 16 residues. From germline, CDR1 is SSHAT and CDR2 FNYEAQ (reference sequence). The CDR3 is CASSSRDRSGANVLTF. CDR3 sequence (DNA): TGTGCCAGCAGCTCCAGGGACCGCTCTGGGGCCAACGTCCTGACTTTC.

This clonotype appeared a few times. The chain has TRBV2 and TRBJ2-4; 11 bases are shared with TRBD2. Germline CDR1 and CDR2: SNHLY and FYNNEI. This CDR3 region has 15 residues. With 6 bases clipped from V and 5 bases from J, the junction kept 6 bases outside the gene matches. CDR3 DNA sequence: TGTGCCAGCAGCCTTAGCGGGGGGGTGGAAAACATTCAGTACTTC. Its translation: CASSLSGGVENIQYF.

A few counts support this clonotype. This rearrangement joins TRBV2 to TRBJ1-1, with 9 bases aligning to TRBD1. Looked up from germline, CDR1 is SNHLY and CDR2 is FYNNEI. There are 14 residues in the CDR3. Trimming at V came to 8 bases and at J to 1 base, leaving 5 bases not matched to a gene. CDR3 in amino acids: CASWTGAENTEAFF. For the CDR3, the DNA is TGTGCCAGCTGGACAGGGGCGGAGAACACTGAAGCTTTCTTT. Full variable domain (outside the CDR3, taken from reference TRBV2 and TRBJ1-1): EPEVTQTPSHQVTQMGQEVILRCVPISNHLYFYWYRQILGQKVEFLVSFYNNEISEKSEIFDDQFSVERPDGSNFTLKIRSTKLEDSAMYFCASWTGAENTEAFFGQGTRLTVV.

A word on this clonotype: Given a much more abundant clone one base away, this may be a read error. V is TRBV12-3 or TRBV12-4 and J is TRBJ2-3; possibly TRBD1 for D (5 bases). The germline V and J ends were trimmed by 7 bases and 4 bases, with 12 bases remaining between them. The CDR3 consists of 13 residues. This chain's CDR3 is CASTPVGPDTQYF. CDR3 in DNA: TGTGCCAGCACCCCTGTGGGGCCAGATACGCAGTATTTT.

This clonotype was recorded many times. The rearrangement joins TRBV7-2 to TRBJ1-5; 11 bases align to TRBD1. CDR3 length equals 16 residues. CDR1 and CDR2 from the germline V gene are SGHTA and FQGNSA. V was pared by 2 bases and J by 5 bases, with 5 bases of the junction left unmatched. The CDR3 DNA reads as TGTGCCAGCAGCTTATGGACAGGGGGCGCAGATCAGCCCCAGCATTTT. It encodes CASSLWTGGADQPQHF. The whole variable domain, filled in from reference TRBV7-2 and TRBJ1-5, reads GAGVSQSPSNKVTEKGKDVELRCDPISGHTALYWYRQSLGQGLEFLIYFQGNSAPDKSGLPSDRFSAERTGGSVSTLTIQRTQQEDSAVYLCASSLWTGGADQPQHFGDGTRLSIL.

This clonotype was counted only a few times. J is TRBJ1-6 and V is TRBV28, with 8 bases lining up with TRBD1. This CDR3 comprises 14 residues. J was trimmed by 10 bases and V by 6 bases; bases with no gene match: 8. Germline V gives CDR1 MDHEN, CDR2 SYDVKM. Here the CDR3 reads CASRPGQVFSPLHF. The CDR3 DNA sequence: TGTGCCAGCAGACCGGGACAGGTGTTCTCACCCCTCCACTTT.

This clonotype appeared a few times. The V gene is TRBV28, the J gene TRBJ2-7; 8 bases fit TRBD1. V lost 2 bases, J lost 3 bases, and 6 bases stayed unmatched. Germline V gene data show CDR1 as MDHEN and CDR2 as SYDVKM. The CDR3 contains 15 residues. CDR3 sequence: CASSLPGTGSYEQYF. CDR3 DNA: TGTGCCAGCAGTTTACCCGGGACAGGCAGCTACGAGCAGTACTTC.

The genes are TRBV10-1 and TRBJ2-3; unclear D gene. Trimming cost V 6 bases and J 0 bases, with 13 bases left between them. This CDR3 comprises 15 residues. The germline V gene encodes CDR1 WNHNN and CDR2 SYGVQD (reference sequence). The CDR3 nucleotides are TGCGCCAGCAGCCCGGACCTCGGAAGCACAGATACGCAGTATTTT. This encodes CASSPDLGSTDTQYF.

The CDR3 DNA is TGCGCCAGCAGCTCAACCGGGACAGCCCTCATGAACACTGAAGCTTTCTTT. It is translated as CASSSTGTALMNTEAFF. This chain uses TRBV5-1 with TRBJ1-1, with 7 bases fitting TRBD1. CDR1 and CDR2 (germline): SGHRS, YFSETQ. The CDR3 sequence is 17 residues long. The V and J ends lost 3 bases and 0 bases, in that order; junction bases with no gene match: 11.

The CDR3: CASSAFVNTEAFF. The CDR3 DNA reads TGTGCCAGCAGTGCCTTCGTGAACACTGAAGCTTTCTTT. This chain links TRBV2 with TRBJ1-1; D not resolved. Trimming stripped 4 bases from V and 0 bases from J, with 6 bases between. This CDR3 comprises 13 residues. Germline V lookup: CDR1 SNHLY, CDR2 FYNNEI.

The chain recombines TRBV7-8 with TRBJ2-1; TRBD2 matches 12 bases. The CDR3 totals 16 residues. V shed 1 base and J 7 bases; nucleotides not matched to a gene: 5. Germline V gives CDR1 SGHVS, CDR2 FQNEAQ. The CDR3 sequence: CASSLELAGGRNEQFF. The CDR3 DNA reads TGTGCCAGCAGCTTAGAACTAGCGGGAGGCAGGAATGAGCAGTTCTTC.

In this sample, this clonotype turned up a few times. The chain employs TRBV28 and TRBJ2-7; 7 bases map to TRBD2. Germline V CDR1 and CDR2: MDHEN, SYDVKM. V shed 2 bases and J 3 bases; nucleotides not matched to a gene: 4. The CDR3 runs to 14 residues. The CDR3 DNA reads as TGTGCCAGCAGTTTACCCGGGAGGAGCTACGAGCAGTACTTC. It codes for CASSLPGRSYEQYF.

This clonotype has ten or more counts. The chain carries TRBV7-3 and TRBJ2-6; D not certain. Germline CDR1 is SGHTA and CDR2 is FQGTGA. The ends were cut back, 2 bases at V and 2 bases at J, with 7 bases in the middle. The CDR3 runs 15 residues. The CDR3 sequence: CASSLDGAGANVLTF. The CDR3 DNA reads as TGTGCCAGCAGCTTAGATGGGGCTGGGGCCAACGTCCTGACTTTC.

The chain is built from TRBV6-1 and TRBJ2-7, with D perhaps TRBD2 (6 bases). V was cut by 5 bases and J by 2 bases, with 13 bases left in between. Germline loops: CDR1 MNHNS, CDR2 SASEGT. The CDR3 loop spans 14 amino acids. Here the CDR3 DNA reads TGTGCCAGCAGTCGGGACTGGGGGACCTACGAGCAGTACTTC. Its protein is CASSRDWGTYEQYF.

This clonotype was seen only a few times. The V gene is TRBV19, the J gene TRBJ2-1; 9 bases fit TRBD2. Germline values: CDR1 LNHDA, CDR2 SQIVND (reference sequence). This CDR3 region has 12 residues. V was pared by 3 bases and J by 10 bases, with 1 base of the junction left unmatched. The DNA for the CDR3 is TGTGCCAGTAGTATCCTAGCGGGGGAGCAGTTCTTC. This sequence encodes CASSILAGEQFF.

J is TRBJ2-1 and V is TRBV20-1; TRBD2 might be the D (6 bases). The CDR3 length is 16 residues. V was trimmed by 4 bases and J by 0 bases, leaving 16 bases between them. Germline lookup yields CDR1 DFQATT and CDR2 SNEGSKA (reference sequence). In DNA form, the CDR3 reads TGCAGTGCTATTGACACGCGGGGTCTCTCCTACAATGAGCAGTTCTTC. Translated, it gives CSAIDTRGLSYNEQFF.

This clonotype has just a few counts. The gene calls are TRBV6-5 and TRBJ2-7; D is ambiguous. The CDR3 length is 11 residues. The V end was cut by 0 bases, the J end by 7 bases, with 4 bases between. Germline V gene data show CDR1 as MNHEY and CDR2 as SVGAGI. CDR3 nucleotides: TGTGCCAGCAGTTACTCGTTGGAGCAGTACTTC. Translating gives CASSYSLEQYF.

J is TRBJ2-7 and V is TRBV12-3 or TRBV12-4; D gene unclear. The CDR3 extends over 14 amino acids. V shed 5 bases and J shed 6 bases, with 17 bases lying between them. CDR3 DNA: TGTGCCAGCAGTGCCTATCGGGTCACCGGCGAGCAGTACTTC. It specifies CASSAYRVTGEQYF.

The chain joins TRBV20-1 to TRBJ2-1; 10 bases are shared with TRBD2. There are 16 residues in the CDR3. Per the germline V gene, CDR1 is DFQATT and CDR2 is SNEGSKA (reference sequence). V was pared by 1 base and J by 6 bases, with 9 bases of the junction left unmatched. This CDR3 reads CSARVSGRYLVNEQFF. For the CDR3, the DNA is TGCAGTGCTAGAGTTAGCGGGAGGTACCTAGTCAATGAGCAGTTCTTC.